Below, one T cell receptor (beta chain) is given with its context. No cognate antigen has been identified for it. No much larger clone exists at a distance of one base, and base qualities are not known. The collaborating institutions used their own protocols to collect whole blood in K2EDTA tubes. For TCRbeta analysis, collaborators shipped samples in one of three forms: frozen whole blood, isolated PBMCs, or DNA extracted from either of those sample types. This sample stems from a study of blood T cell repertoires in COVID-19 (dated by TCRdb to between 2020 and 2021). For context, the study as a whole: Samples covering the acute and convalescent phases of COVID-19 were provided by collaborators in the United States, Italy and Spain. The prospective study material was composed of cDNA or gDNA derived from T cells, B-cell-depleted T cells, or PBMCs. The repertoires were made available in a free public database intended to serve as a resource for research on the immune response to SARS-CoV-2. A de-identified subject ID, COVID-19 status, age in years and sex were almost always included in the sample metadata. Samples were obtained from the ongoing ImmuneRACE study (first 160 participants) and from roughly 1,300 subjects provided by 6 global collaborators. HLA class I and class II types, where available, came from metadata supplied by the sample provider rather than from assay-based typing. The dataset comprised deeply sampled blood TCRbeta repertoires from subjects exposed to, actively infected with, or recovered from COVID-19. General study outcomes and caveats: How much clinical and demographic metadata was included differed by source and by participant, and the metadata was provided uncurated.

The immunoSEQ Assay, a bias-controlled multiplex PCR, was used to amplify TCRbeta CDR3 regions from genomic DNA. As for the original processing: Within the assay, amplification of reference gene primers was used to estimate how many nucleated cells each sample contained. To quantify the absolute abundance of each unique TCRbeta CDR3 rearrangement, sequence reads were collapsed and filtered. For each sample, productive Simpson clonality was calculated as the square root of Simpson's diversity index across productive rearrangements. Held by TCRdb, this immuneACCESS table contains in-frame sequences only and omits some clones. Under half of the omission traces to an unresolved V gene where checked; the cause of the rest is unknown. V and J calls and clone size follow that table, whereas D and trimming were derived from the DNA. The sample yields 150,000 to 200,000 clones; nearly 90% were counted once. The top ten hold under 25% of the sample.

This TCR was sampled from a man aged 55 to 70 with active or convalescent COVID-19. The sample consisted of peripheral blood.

The encoded CDR3 is CASSYPTGDPSGANVLTF. Here is the DNA: TGTGCCAGCAGTTACCCGACAGGGGACCCCTCTGGGGCCAACGTCCTGACTTTC. In this chain, TRBV6-2 or TRBV6-3 is recombined with TRBJ2-6; TRBD1 agrees with 8 junctional bases. Per the germline V gene, MNHEY is the CDR1 and SVGEGT is the CDR2. The CDR3 contains 18 residues, cysteine and phenylalanine counted. The only DNA kept is the CDR3, 54 bases in frame from the first base. The germline V and J ends show losses of 2 bases and 0 bases respectively, and no gene match explains 6 bases of the junction.